This T cell receptor (beta chain) came from a study of breast tumors, draining lymph nodes, adjacent tissues. MiXCR, run by TCRdb on the multiplex PCR reads, gives a single entry per CDR3 protein. The sample records approximately 100,000 distinct CDR3 sequences, about 20% being singletons. CDR1 is GTSNPN, CDR2 SVGIG, per germline (reference sequence). The CDR3 runs 11 residues. V shed 0 bases and J shed 7 bases, with 6 bases lying between them. Samples came from axillary lymph nodes draining the breast cancer. Findings of the study overall: Tumors had less TCR diversity than lymph nodes, more than nontumor tissue. Luminal-like breast cancer showed significantly higher tumor–nontumor repertoire similarity than basal-like. That most tumor T cells come from lymph nodes remained unproven.

This clonotype was picked up many times. The antigen remains unidentified. Input material: axillary lymph node tissue. The clonotype originates from a female donor with breast cancer. Some clones in this sample may be carry-over from other donors' samples. This chain links TRBV30 with TRBJ2-5; D may be TRBD2 (6 bases). Here the CDR3 DNA reads TGTGCCTGGAGTGTAGCGGGGACCCAGTACTTC. Translated: CAWSVAGTQYF.